This T cell receptor beta chain was found in a study of tumor-infiltrating lymphocytes in primary liver carcinoma. TCR beta cDNA was prepared out of 500 ng total RNA by means of a constant-region primer. ARM-PCR was slightly modified, and three nested multiplex PCR rounds with it gave rise to the TCR beta libraries. TRBV1-TRBV30 forward primers and a C-beta reverse primer were used in the first two PCR rounds, which each ran for 9 to 10 cycles. TCRdb re-analysed the multiplex PCR reads in MiXCR, keeping a single row per CDR3 protein. Among 180,000 or so distinct CDR3 sequences listed, 60% were seen once. The CDR3 is 13 amino acids. Trimming took 1 base from V and 4 from J, leaving 7 bases between them. Germline assignment: CDR1 MNHEY and CDR2 SVGEGT. In this sample, this clonotype turned up a few times. Researchers drew blood RNA from unsorted whole blood and extracted germline DNA as well.

Sequencing was performed on peripheral blood. This receptor was taken from a middle-aged man with primary liver carcinoma and hepatitis B virus infection. The chain combines TRBV6-2 or TRBV6-3 with TRBJ2-5; tentatively, D is TRBD2 (6 bases). CDR3 DNA: TGTGCCAGCAGTTACTTGCGGGGAGAGACCCAGTACTTC. It encodes CASSYLRGETQYF.